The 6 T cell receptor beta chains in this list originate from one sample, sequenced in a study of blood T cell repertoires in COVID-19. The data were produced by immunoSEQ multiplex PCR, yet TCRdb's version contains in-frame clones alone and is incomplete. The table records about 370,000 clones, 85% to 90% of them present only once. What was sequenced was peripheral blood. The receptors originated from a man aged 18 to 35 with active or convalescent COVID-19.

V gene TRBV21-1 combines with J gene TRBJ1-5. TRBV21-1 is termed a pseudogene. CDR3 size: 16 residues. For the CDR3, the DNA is TGTGCCAGCAGCAAAGCGCCGAGTCCCGGCAATCAGCCCCAGCATTTT. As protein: CASSKAPSPGNQPQHF.

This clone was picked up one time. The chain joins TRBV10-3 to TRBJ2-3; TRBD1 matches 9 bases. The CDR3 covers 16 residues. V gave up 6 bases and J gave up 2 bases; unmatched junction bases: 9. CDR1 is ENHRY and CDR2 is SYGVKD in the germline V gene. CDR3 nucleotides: TGTGCCATCAGCCGGGGACAGGGTGTGAACACAGATACGCAGTATTTT. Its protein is CAISRGQGVNTDTQYF.

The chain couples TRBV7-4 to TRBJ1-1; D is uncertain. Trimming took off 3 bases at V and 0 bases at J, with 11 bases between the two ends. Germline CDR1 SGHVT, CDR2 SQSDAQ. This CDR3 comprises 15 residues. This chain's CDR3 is CASSFGGPMNTEAFF. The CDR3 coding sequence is TGTGCCAGCAGCTTTGGCGGTCCTATGAACACTGAAGCTTTCTTT.

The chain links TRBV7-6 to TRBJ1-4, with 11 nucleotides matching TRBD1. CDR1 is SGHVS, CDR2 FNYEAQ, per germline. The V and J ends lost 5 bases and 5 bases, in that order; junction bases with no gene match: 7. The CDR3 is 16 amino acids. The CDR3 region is CASSPIWDRGNEKLFF. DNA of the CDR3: TGTGCCAGCAGCCCAATCTGGGACAGGGGGAATGAAAAACTGTTTTTT.

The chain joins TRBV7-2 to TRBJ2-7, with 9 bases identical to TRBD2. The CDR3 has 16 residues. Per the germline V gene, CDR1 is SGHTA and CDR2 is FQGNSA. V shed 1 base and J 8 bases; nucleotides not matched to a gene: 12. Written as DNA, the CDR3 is TGTGCCAGCAGCTTAGGACCCCTAGCGGGGAGCTCTCAGCAGTACTTC. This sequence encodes CASSLGPLAGSSQQYF.

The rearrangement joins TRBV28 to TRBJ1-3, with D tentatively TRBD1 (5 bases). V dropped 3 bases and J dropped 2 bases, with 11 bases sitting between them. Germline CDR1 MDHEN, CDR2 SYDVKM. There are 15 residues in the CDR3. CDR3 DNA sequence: TGTGCCAGCAGTTTCCAAACGGGGGCTGGAAACACCATATATTTT. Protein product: CASSFQTGAGNTIYF.